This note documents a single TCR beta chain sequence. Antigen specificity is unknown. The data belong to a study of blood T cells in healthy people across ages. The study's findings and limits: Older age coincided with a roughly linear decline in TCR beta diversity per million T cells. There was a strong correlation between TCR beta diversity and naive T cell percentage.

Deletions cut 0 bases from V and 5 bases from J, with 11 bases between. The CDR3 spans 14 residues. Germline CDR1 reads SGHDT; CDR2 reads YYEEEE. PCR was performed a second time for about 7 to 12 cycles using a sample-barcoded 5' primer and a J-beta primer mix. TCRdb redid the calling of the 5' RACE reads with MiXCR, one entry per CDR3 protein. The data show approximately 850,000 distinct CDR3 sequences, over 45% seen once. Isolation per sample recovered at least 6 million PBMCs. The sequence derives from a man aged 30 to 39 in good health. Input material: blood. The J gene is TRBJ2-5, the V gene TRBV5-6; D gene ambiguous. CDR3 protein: CASSLGFGKETQYF. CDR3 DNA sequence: TGTGCCAGCAGCTTGGGGTTTGGCAAGGAGACCCAGTACTTC.